The 16 T cell receptor beta chains in this list originate from one sample, sequenced in a study of blood T cell repertoires in COVID-19 (dated by TCRdb to about 2020). The library came from the immunoSEQ multiplex PCR assay. TCRdb limited this immuneACCESS table to in-frame rearrangements with V and J called. A share of clones is missing; checked studies link under half to unresolved V genes, and the rest is unexplained. In all, the sample holds about 160,000 clones, and roughly four fifths of those were seen once. Of the sample, 9.5% to 11% falls within the top ten clones. Input material: peripheral blood. These receptors were obtained from a man aged 55-75 years with active or convalescent COVID-19.

V and J are TRBV5-1 and TRBJ2-1; 7 nucleotides match TRBD2. The germline V gene encodes CDR1 SGHRS and CDR2 YFSETQ. After removal of 4 bases from V and 0 bases from J, the junction contained 7 bases not matched to a gene. The CDR3 contains 16 residues. The CDR3 bases are TGCGCCAGCAGCCTCTCTAGCGGAAGCTCCTACAATGAGCAGTTCTTC. Encoded protein: CASSLSSGSSYNEQFF.

This clone was seen a single time. The chain joins TRBV6-5 to TRBJ2-6; D unclear. CDR1 is MNHEY and CDR2 is SVGAGI in the germline V gene. CDR3 length: 13 residues. V lost 6 bases, J lost 1 base, and 4 bases lay in between. In nucleotides, the CDR3 is TGTGCCAGCAGAGCTTCTGGGGCCAACGTCCTGACTTTC. Translated, it gives CASRASGANVLTF.

This chain joins TRBV14 and TRBJ2-3; 9 nucleotides match TRBD1. The germline V gene encodes CDR1 SGHDN and CDR2 FVKESK. V was pared by 4 bases and J by 3 bases, with 2 bases of the junction left unmatched. This CDR3 region has 14 residues. CDR3 coding DNA: TGTGCCAGCAGCCGAGGGACAGGGACAGATACGCAGTATTTT. This codes for CASSRGTGTDTQYF.

CDR3 nucleotide sequence: TGTGCCAGCAGTGAAACTCGGACAAGATATGAAAAACTGTTTTTT. Translated: CASSETRTRYEKLFF. The chain carries TRBV6-1 and TRBJ1-4; D possibly corresponds to TRBD1 (5 bases). Germline-derived CDR1 and CDR2 are MNHNS and SASEGT. V shed 2 bases and J shed 6 bases, with 13 bases lying between them. The CDR3 runs 15 residues.

The chain couples TRBV7-2 to TRBJ2-2; 11 bases are shared with TRBD2. The V gene end was trimmed by 4 bases and the J gene end by 7 bases; junction bases not matched to a gene: 8. CDR3 length: 16 residues. Per the germline V gene, CDR1 is SGHTA and CDR2 is FQGNSA. In DNA, the CDR3 is TGTGCCAGCAGCTCCAGGACTAGCGGGCCATTCGGGGAGCTGTTTTTT. Translated, it gives CASSSRTSGPFGELFF.

The chain combines TRBV11-2 with TRBJ1-1; 10 bases are a match to TRBD1. The CDR3 runs 17 residues. Germline CDR1 and CDR2: SGHAT and FQNNGV. The V segment lost 5 bases and the J segment 3 bases; nucleotides outside the gene matches: 12. CDR3 amino acids: CASSPATGGMKDTEAFF. As DNA, the CDR3 is TGTGCCAGCAGCCCAGCGACAGGGGGCATGAAGGACACTGAAGCTTTCTTT.

This chain connects TRBV18 to TRBJ2-5; possibly TRBD2 for D (5 bases). The germline V gene has CDR1 KGHSH and CDR2 LQKENI. This CDR3 contains 13 residues. The V and J ends lost 3 bases and 13 bases respectively, with 18 bases between them. The CDR3 nucleotides read TGTGCCAGCTCACCCGGGGAAGACGGGAAGGCGTACTTC. Translating it yields CASSPGEDGKAYF.

The chain uses TRBV29-1 and TRBJ1-4, with D uncertain. V was cut by 3 bases and J by 4 bases, with 6 bases left in between. This CDR3 is 12 amino acids long. In germline, CDR1 is SQVTM, CDR2 ANQGSEA. The CDR3 loop is CSVEAGNEKLFF. The CDR3 DNA sequence: TGCAGCGTTGAGGCGGGTAATGAAAAACTGTTTTTT.

The chain is built from TRBV11-3 and TRBJ1-1; D uncertain. CDR3 length: 13 residues. Looked up from germline, CDR1 is SGHNT and CDR2 is YENEEA. V shed 3 bases and J shed 5 bases, with 10 bases lying between them. The CDR3 region has the DNA TGTGCCAGCAGCTTCGGGGAACGGACTGAAGCTTTCTTT. Translating it yields CASSFGERTEAFF. Based on the CDR3 plus reference TRBV11-3 and TRBJ1-1, the full variable domain is EAGVVQSPRYKIIEKKQPVAFWCNPISGHNTLYWYLQNLGQGPELLIRYENEEAVDDSQLPKDRFSAERLKGVDSTLKIQPAELGDSAVYLCASSFGERTEAFFGQGTRLTVV.

The chain links TRBV24-1 to TRBJ2-2; possible D gene TRBD1, 6 bases. V lost 3 bases, J lost 7 bases, and 11 bases lay in between. The CDR3 spans 14 residues. From germline, CDR1 is KGHDR and CDR2 SFDVKD. In nucleotides, the CDR3 is TGTGCCACCAGTGATCTGGGGACAAACGGGGAGCTGTTTTTT. Protein product: CATSDLGTNGELFF.

V is TRBV25-1 and J is TRBJ2-3; maybe TRBD2 (5 bases). CDR1 is MGHDK, CDR2 SYGVNS, per germline. This CDR3 has 16 residues. Deletions cut 3 bases from V and 0 bases from J, with 13 bases between. In DNA, the CDR3 is TGTGCCAGCAGTGACGTCCGGCGGGCCAGCACAGATACGCAGTATTTT. Protein sequence: CASSDVRRASTDTQYF.

The chain links TRBV5-1 to TRBJ1-6, with a tentative D call TRBD1 (5 bases). The length of the CDR3 is 15 residues. Germline V gives CDR1 SGHRS, CDR2 YFSETQ. V was trimmed by 0 bases and J by 2 bases, leaving 6 bases between them. CDR3 sequence reads: CASSLEGPYNSPLHF. The CDR3 bases are TGCGCCAGCAGCTTGGAGGGGCCCTATAATTCACCCCTCCACTTT.

This sequence joins TRBV18 and TRBJ2-1; perhaps TRBD1 as D (8 bases). This CDR3 region has 15 residues. V was shortened by 3 bases and J by 3 bases, with 12 bases between the two germline ends. Germline CDR1 reads KGHSH; CDR2 reads LQKENI. For the CDR3, the DNA is TGTGCCAGCTCACCCTACAGGGGGGGCTACAATGAGCAGTTCTTC. Translation gives CASSPYRGGYNEQFF.

This clone has just one count. The chain employs TRBV25-1 and TRBJ1-4; D is perhaps TRBD1 (5 bases). V was clipped by 3 bases and J by 8 bases, with 13 bases between them. This CDR3 is built from 14 residues. From germline, CDR1 is MGHDK and CDR2 SYGVNS. CDR3 DNA sequence: TGTGCCAGCAGTGAGTCCGGGGGTGGCGAAAAACTGTTTTTT. It codes for CASSESGGGEKLFF.

Turning to this clone: In the same sample, other DNA sequences code for this CDR3. V gene TRBV6-5 combines with J gene TRBJ2-7, with 8 bases aligning to TRBD1. The CDR3 totals 13 residues. CDR1 and CDR2 (germline): MNHEY, SVGAGI. Trimming cost V 5 bases and J 5 bases; bases outside gene matches: 5. CDR3 nucleotide sequence: TGTGCCAGCAGTCGCGGACAGGGCCACGAGCAGTACTTC. Translating it yields CASSRGQGHEQYF.

The chain recombines TRBV18 with TRBJ2-7; possible D gene TRBD2, 5 bases. In germline, CDR1 is KGHSH, CDR2 LQKENI. V dropped 4 bases and J dropped 3 bases, with 13 bases sitting between them. This CDR3 comprises 14 residues. This CDR3 reads CASSLRSAGYEQYF. CDR3 DNA sequence: TGTGCCAGCTCACTGAGATCGGCGGGCTACGAGCAGTACTTC.